Shown below are 2 T cell receptor beta chains from a single sample sequenced in a study of lymphopenia after photon versus proton radiotherapy. The data were produced by immunoSEQ multiplex PCR, yet TCRdb's version contains in-frame clones alone and is incomplete. The data contain tens of thousands of clones, 85% of them singletons. Sequencing used peripheral blood, obtained from a patient treated with photon-based radiotherapy. These receptors originate from a man aged 35 to 55 with gastric cancer.

This chain connects TRBV4-3 to TRBJ1-4; weak D call: TRBD1 (6 bases). From germline, CDR1 is LGHNA and CDR2 YSLEER. V was clipped by 0 bases and J by 2 bases, with 19 bases between them. CDR3 size: 19 residues. The CDR3 coding sequence is TGCGCCAGCAGCCAAGATCCGGAGACAGAGGGGGGCACTAATGAAAAACTGTTTTTT. It is translated as CASSQDPETEGGTNEKLFF.

The chain carries TRBV11-2 and TRBJ1-5; D is unclear. The V end lost 0 bases, the J end lost 2 bases, and 11 bases lay between the germline ends. Germline CDR1 is SGHAT and CDR2 is FQNNGV. The CDR3 spans 16 residues. The CDR3 loop reads CASSLEAGNRNQPQHF. CDR3 coding DNA: TGTGCCAGCAGCTTAGAGGCCGGGAATCGCAATCAGCCCCAGCATTTT.